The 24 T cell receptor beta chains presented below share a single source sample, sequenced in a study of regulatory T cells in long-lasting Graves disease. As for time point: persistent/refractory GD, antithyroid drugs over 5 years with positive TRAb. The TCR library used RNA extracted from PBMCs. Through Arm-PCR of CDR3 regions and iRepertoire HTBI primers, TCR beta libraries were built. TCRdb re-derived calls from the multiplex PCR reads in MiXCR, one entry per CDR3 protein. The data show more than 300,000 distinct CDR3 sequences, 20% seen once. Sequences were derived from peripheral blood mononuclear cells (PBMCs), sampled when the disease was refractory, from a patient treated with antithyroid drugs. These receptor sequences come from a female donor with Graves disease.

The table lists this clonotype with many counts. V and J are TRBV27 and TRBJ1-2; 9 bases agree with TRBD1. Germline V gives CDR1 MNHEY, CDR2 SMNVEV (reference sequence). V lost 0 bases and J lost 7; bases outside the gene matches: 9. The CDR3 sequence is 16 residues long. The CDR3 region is CASSLSSGTGRVGYTF. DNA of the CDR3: TGTGCCAGCAGTTTATCGAGCGGGACAGGGAGGGTTGGCTACACCTTC.

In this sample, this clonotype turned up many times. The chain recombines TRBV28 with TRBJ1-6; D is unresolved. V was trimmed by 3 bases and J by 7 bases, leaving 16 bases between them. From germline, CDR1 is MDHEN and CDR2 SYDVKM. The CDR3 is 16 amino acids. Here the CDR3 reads CASSFAGQVGNSPLHF. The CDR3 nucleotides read TGTGCCAGCAGTTTTGCCGGGCAGGTGGGAAATTCACCCCTCCACTTT. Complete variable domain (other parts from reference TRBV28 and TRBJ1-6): DVKVTQSSRYLVKRTGEKVFLECVQDMDHENMFWYRQDPGLGLRLIYFSYDVKMKEKGDIPEGYSVSREKKERFSLILESASTNQTSMYLCASSFAGQVGNSPLHFGNGTRLTVT.

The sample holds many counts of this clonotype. The CDR3 region has the DNA TGTGCCTGGAGCCGAACCCGTCCGTCTAACACTGAAGCTTTCTTT. Translating gives CAWSRTRPSNTEAFF. The V call is TRBV30, the J call TRBJ1-1; D is unclear. In germline, CDR1 is GTSNPN, CDR2 SVGIG (reference sequence). The CDR3 has 15 amino acids. V was clipped by 3 bases and J by 2 bases, with 16 bases between them.

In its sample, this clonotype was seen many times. The CDR3 region is CASSFSGRAGETQYF. CDR3 nucleotide sequence: TGTGCCAGCAGCTTTAGCGGGAGGGCAGGAGAGACCCAGTACTTC. This chain joins TRBV7-8 and TRBJ2-5, with 11 bases matching TRBD2. The CDR3 spans 15 residues. V shed 3 bases, J shed 4 bases, and the junction held 4 bases outside the gene matches. Looked up from germline, CDR1 is SGHVS and CDR2 is FQNEAQ.

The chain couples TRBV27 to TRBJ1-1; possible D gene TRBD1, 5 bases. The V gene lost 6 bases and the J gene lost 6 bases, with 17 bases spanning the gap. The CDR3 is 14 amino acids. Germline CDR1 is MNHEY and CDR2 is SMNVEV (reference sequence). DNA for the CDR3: TGTGCCAGCAGCACACGGCGGGGGGGGTCTGAAGCTTTCTTT. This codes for CASSTRRGGSEAFF.

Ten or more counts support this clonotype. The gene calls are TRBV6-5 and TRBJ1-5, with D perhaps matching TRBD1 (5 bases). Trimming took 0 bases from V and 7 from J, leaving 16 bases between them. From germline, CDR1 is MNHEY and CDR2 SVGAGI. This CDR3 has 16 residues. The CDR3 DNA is TGTGCCAGCAGTTACTCGGGACCCAGTGGCCACCAGCCCCAGCATTTT. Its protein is CASSYSGPSGHQPQHF.

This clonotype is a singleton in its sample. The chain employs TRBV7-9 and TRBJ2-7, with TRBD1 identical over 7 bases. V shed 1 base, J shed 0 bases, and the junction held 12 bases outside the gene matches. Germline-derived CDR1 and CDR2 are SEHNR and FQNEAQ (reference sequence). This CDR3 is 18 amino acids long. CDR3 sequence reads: CASSLGYAGTASSYEQYF. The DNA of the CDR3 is TGTGCCAGCAGCTTAGGGTATGCCGGGACAGCAAGCTCCTACGAGCAGTACTTC.

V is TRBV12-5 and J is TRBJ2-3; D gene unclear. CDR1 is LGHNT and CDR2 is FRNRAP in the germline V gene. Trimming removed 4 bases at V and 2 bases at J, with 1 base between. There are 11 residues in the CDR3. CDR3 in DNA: TGTGCTAGTGGTTACACAGATACGCAGTATTTT. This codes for CASGYTDTQYF. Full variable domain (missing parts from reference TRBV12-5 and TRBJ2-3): DARVTQTPRHKVTEMGQEVTMRCQPILGHNTVFWYRQTMMQGLELLAYFRNRAPLDDSGMPKDRFSAEMPDATLATLKIQPSEPRDSAVYFCASGYTDTQYFGPGTRLTVL.

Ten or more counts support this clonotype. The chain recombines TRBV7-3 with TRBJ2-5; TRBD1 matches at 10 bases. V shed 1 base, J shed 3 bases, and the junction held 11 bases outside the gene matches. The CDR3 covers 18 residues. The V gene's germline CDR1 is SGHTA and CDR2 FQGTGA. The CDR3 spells CASSLRGWGTGVEETQYF. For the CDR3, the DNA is TGTGCCAGCAGCTTAAGGGGTTGGGGGACAGGGGTGGAAGAGACCCAGTACTTC. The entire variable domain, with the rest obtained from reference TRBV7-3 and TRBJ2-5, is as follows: GAGVSQTPSNKVTEKGKYVELRCDPISGHTALYWYRQSLGQGPEFLIYFQGTGAADDSGLPNDRFFAVRPEGSVSTLKIQRTERGDSAVYLCASSLRGWGTGVEETQYFGPGTRLLVL.

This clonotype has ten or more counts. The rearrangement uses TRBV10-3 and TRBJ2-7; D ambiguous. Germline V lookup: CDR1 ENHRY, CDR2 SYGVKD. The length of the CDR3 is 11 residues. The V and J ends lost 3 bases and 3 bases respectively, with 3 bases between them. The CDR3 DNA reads TGTGCCATCAGTGACGGCTACGAGCAGTACTTC. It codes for CAISDGYEQYF.

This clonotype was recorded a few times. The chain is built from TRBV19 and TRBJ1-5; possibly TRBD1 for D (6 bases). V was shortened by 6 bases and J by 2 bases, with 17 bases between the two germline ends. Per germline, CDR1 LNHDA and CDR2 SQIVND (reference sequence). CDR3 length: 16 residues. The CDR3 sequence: CASSTTGMFGNQPQHF. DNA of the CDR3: TGTGCCAGTAGCACCACAGGGATGTTTGGCAATCAGCCCCAGCATTTT. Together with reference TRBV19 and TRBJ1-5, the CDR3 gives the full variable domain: DGGITQSPKYLFRKEGQNVTLSCEQNLNHDAMYWYRQDPGQGLRLIYYSQIVNDFQKGDIAEGYSVSREKKESFPLTVTSAQKNPTAFYLCASSTTGMFGNQPQHFGDGTRLSIL.

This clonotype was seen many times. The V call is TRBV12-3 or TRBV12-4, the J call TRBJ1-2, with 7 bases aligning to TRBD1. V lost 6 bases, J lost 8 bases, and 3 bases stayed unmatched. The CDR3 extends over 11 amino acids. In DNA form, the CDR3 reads TGTGCCAGCAGAAACAGGGGCGGCTACACCTTC. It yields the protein CASRNRGGYTF.

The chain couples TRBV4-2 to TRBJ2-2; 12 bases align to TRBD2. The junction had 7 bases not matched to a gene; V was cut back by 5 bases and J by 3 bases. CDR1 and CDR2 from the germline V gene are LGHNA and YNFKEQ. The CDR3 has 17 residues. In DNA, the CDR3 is TGTGCCAGCAGCGTCCCTAGCGGGGGGGCGGACACCGGGGAGCTGTTTTTT. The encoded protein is CASSVPSGGADTGELFF.

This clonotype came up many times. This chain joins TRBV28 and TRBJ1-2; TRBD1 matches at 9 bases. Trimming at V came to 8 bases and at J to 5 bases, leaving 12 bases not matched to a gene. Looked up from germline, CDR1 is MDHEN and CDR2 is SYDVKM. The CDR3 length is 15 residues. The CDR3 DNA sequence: TGTGCCAGCCAGGGGGGACAGGGAGGAGTGTATGGCTACACCTTC. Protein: CASQGGQGGVYGYTF.

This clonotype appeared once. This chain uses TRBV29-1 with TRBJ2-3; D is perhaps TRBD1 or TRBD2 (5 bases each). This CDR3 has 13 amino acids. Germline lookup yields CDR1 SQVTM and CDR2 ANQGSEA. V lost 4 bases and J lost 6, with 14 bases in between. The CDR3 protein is CSVVGDWRDTQYF. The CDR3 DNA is TGCAGCGTTGTGGGGGATTGGAGGGATACGCAGTATTTT.

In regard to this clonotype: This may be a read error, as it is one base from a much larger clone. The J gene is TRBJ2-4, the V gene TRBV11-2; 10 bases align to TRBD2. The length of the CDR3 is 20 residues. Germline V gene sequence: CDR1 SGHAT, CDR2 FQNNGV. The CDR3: CASSLDLGAAGGPVKNVQYF. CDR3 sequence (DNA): TGTGCCAGCAGCTTAGATCTCGGGGCAGCGGGAGGGCCTGTCAAAAACGTTCAGTACTTC.

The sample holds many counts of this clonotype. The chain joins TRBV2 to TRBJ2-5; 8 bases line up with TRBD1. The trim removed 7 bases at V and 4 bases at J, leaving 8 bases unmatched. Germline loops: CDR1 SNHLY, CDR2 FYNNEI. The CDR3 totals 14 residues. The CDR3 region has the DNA TGTGCCAGCACCGAGGACAGGGACAGAGAGACCCAGTACTTC. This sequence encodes CASTEDRDRETQYF.

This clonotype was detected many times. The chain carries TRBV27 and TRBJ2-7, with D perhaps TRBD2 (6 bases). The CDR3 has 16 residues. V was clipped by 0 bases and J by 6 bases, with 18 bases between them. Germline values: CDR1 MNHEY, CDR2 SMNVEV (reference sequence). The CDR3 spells CASSLSFGGIVGEQYF. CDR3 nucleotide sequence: TGTGCCAGCAGTTTATCCTTCGGAGGGATTGTTGGCGAGCAGTACTTC.

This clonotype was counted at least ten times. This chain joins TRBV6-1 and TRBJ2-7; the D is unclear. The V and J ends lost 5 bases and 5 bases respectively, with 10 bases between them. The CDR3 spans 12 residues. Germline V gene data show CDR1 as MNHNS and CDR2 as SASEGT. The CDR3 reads CASSKTSNEQYF. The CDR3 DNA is TGTGCCAGCAGTAAGACAAGCAACGAGCAGTACTTC.

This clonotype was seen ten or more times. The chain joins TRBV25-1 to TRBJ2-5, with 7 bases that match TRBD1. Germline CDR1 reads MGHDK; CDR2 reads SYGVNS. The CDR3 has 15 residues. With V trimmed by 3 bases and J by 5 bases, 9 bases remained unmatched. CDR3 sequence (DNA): TGTGCCAGCAGTGATTCCGGGACAGTTGAGGAGACCCAGTACTTC. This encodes CASSDSGTVEETQYF.

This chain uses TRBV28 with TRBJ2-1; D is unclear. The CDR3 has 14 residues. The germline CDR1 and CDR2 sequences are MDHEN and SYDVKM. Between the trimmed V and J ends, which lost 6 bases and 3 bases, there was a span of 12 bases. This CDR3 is CASSTDGGYNEQFF. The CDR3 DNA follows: TGTGCCAGCAGCACTGACGGTGGCTACAATGAGCAGTTCTTC.

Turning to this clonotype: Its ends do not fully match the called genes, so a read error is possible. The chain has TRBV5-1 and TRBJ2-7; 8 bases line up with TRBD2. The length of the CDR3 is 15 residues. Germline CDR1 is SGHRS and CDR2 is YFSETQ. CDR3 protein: CVSSLRAGELYEQYF. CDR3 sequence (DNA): TGCGTCAGCAGCCTGCGAGCGGGAGAACTCTACGAGCAGTACTTC.

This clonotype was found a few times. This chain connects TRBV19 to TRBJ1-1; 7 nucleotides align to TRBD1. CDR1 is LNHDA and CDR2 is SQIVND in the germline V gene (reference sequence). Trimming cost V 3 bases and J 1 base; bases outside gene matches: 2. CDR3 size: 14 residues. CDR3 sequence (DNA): TGTGCCAGTAGTATCCCAGGGGGGAACACTGAAGCTTTCTTT. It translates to CASSIPGGNTEAFF.

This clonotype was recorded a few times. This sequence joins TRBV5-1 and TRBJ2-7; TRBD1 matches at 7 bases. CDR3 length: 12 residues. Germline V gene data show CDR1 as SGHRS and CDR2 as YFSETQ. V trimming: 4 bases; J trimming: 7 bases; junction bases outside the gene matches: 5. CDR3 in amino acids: CASSRGLQEQYF. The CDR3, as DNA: TGCGCCAGCAGCAGGGGGCTTCAGGAGCAGTACTTC.